The present T cell receptor beta chain was sequenced within a study of OX40 agonist ivuxolimab in advanced cancers. Overall study context: Aged about 23 to 90 with a mean of approximately 60 years, they were about 83% male.

Germline loops: CDR1 MGHDK, CDR2 SYGVNS. V was cut by 3 bases and J by 7 bases, with 12 bases left in between. This CDR3 has 13 residues. Method: immunoSEQ multiplex PCR; TCRdb's copy keeps in-frame clones and lacks some. The table includes about 99,000 clones, about 96% detected once. The study, taken as a whole, reports: With doses of 0.1 to 3.0 mg/kg, CD4+ and CD8+ blood T cells had undergone clonal expansion by week 6. There were also nonresponders showing low normalized T-cell clonal expansion.

This clone was observed a few times. No antigen is known for it. Patients who had autoimmune disease history or got systemic immunosuppression were left out. The rearrangement links TRBV25-1 to TRBJ1-2, with D unresolved. The source is an adult with an advanced solid tumor such as melanoma, head and neck, liver or kidney cancer. Sequenced here: CD4+ or CD8+ T cells sorted from blood, sampled in a trial of the OX40 agonist ivuxolimab. The CDR3, as DNA: TGTGCCAGCAGTGACCCAGGACTAGGTGGCTACACCTTC. Its translation is CASSDPGLGGYTF.